These T cell receptor beta chains were read from a single sample in a study of T cells after yellow fever vaccination. MiXCR, run by TCRdb on the 5' RACE reads, gives a single entry per CDR3 protein. The sample gives 45,000 to 65,000 distinct CDR3 sequences, about 6.6% of which show up once; around 24% is in the top ten. Sequences were derived from CD8+ T cells not binding an NS4B(214-222) dextramer, sorted from PBMCs, sampled around 45 days after the first yellow fever vaccination. The receptors were gathered from a man younger than 35 who received the YFV17D yellow fever vaccine. CDR3s include the opening cysteine and the closing phenylalanine or tryptophan. The D gene is left open where the match is weak. Clone size appears in some rows only: once, few, many, or a class for an expanded clone.

j_gene | abundance | v_gene | d_gene | len | CDR3nt | CDR3aa
TRBJ2-2 | medium-sized | TRBV18 | NA | 13 | TGTGCCAGCTCACCAGGGTACACCGGGGAGCTGTTTTTT | CASSPGYTGELFF
TRBJ2-6 | many | TRBV29-1 | NA | 13 | TGCAGCGTTGCGGTTTCTGGGGCCAACGTCCTGACTTTC | CSVAVSGANVLTF
TRBJ1-5 | NA | TRBV5-1 | NA | 15 | TGCGCCAGCAGCGCCCGCCAGGGGATAGGGCAGCCCCAGCATTTT | CASSARQGIGQPQHF
TRBJ2-5 | NA | TRBV3-1 | NA | 15 | TGTGCCTCCACCCAAGGGGACCCCAACCAAGAGACCCAGTACTTC | CASTQGDPNQETQYF
TRBJ2-1 | NA | TRBV24-1 | TRBD2 | 13 | TGTGCCACCAGTGACCCGGGGAGGGGTGAGCAGTTCTTC | CATSDPGRGEQFF
TRBJ1-4 | few | TRBV12-3/TRBV12-4 | TRBD1 | 15 | TGTGCCAGCAGTCCCGGGACAGGGGCTAATGAAAAACTGTTTTTT | CASSPGTGANEKLFF
TRBJ2-3 | many | TRBV6-5 | NA | 13 | TGTGCCAGCAGTTACGGGATCACAGATACGCAGTATTTT | CASSYGITDTQYF
TRBJ2-5 | few | TRBV5-4 | TRBD2 | 16 | TGTGCCAGCAGCTTGGGGCTAGCGGGGGGAAAAGAGACCCAGTACTTC | CASSLGLAGGKETQYF
TRBJ2-2 | NA | TRBV7-6 | TRBD2 | 16 | TGTGCCAGCAGCTCGCGGGGAGGGCCATCAGGCGGGGAGCTGTTTTTT | CASSSRGGPSGGELFF
TRBJ1-2 | NA | TRBV7-9 | NA | 12 | TGTGCCAGCAGCGAAAGGGCAGGTGGCTACACCTTC | CASSERAGGYTF
TRBJ1-3 | NA | TRBV7-9 | NA | 15 | TGTGCCAGCAGCTTAGTGGGCCAGCTTGGAAACACCATATATTTT | CASSLVGQLGNTIYF
TRBJ2-2 | many | TRBV27 | NA | 16 | TGTGCCAGCGTCCTTTCATGGGGACCGAGGGCCGGGGAGCTGTTTTTT | CASVLSWGPRAGELFF
TRBJ2-2 | few | TRBV12-3/TRBV12-4 | TRBD1 | 16 | TGTGCCAGCAGTTTAGGTCAGGGGGCAGGGACCGGGGAGCTGTTTTTT | CASSLGQGAGTGELFF
TRBJ1-1 | few | TRBV30 | NA | 11 | TGTGCCTGGAGCGGTTACACTGAAGCTTTCTTT | CAWSGYTEAFF
TRBJ2-6 | few | TRBV7-8 | NA | 15 | TGTGCCAGCAGCCCCGGGTCCTCTGGGGCCAACGTCCTGACTTTC | CASSPGSSGANVLTF
TRBJ2-1 | few | TRBV24-1 | NA | 16 | TGTGCCACCAGTGATTTGCCAGCTTACTCCTACAATGAGCAGTTCTTC | CATSDLPAYSYNEQFF
TRBJ2-1 | many | TRBV2 | TRBD1 | 16 | TGTGCCAGCAGTGAAAGCCGGGACAGGGACTACAATGAGCAGTTCTTC | CASSESRDRDYNEQFF
TRBJ2-5 | NA | TRBV15 | TRBD2 | 15 | TGTGCCACCAGCAGATCTAGCGGGGATCAAGAGACCCAGTACTTC | CATSRSSGDQETQYF
TRBJ2-1 | many | TRBV4-2 | NA | 14 | TGTGCCAGCAGCCAATCCAGGACTGCCTTATGGCAGTTCTTC | CASSQSRTALWQFF
TRBJ2-1 | many | TRBV5-1 | NA | 13 | TGCGCCAGCAGCTTGGACGGGTACAATGAGCAGTTCTTC | CASSLDGYNEQFF
TRBJ1-5 | few | TRBV4-1 | NA | 16 | TGCGCCAGCAGCCAAATGACAACAGGGTTTGGGCAGCCCCAGCATTTT | CASSQMTTGFGQPQHF
TRBJ2-2 | many | TRBV19 | NA | 14 | TGTGCCAGTAGTATAGTCTCGAGCACCGGGGAGCTGTTTTTT | CASSIVSSTGELFF
TRBJ2-2 | many | TRBV6-1 | NA | 14 | TGTGCCAGCGTAGTCCGGGTGGGAACCGGGGAGCTGTTTTTT | CASVVRVGTGELFF
TRBJ1-4 | NA | TRBV6-6 | NA | 13 | TGTGCCAGCAGTGGCGGGCCTAATGAAAAACTGTTTTTT | CASSGGPNEKLFF
TRBJ1-2 | few | TRBV7-9 | NA | 15 | TGTGCCAGCAGCCCCTCCGACGCAGCGTTCTATGGCTACACCTTC | CASSPSDAAFYGYTF
TRBJ2-2 | many | TRBV7-8 | TRBD1 | 15 | TGTGCCAGCAGCCCGACAGGGACGCACACCGGGGAGCTGTTTTTT | CASSPTGTHTGELFF
TRBJ1-5 | few | TRBV7-8 | TRBD1 | 19 | TGTGCCAGCAGCTTAAATCCGGGACAGGGCGTATATAGCAATCAGCCCCAGCATTTT | CASSLNPGQGVYSNQPQHF
TRBJ2-2 | NA | TRBV7-9 | NA | 11 | TGTGCCAGCATTACCCCCGGGGAGCTGTTTTTT | CASITPGELFF
TRBJ1-1 | many | TRBV4-3 | NA | 17 | TGCGCCAGCAGCCAAGATGGTGGGGGTGCAGGGGTCACTGAAGCTTTCTTT | CASSQDGGGAGVTEAFF
TRBJ2-1 | NA | TRBV5-5 | NA | 13 | TGTGCCAGCAGCCCGTTTGAGGTCAATGAGCAGTTCTTC | CASSPFEVNEQFF
TRBJ2-1 | NA | TRBV24-1 | NA | 14 | TGTGCCACCAGTGCCCTGGACAGTATCAATGAGCAGTTCTTC | CATSALDSINEQFF
TRBJ2-3 | few | TRBV20-1 | NA | 15 | TGCAGTGCTAGAGATAAGGATCTCGACACAGATACGCAGTATTTT | CSARDKDLDTDTQYF
TRBJ1-1 | NA | TRBV4-1 | NA | 15 | TGCGCCAGCAGCAACTATAAGGGGAGGAACACTGAAGCTTTCTTT | CASSNYKGRNTEAFF
TRBJ1-2 | few | TRBV12-3/TRBV12-4 | NA | 15 | TGTGCCAGCAGTAAGGCCGCCGGCAGCCTCTATGGCTACACCTTC | CASSKAAGSLYGYTF
TRBJ2-3 | few | TRBV9 | TRBD2 | 15 | TGTGCCAGCAGCGACAGCGGGGGGGTGACCGATACGCAGTATTTT | CASSDSGGVTDTQYF
TRBJ1-4 | many | TRBV5-5 | NA | 16 | TGTGCCAGCAGCGCCGGGACGGGGCCCCCTAATGAAAAACTGTTTTTT | CASSAGTGPPNEKLFF
TRBJ2-7 | few | TRBV12-5 | NA | 12 | TGTGCTAGTGGTTTTATGTCCTACGAGCAGTACTTC | CASGFMSYEQYF
TRBJ2-7 | few | TRBV11-2 | TRBD1 | 15 | TGTGCCAGCAGCCTACTAGGGACAGGGTTCTACGAGCAGTACTTC | CASSLLGTGFYEQYF
TRBJ2-1 | few | TRBV14 | TRBD2 | 20 | TGTGCCAGCAGCCAAGTAGTGTCAGCGGGGGGGGACGGACCCTACAATGAGCAGTTCTTC | CASSQVVSAGGDGPYNEQFF
TRBJ2-3 | few | TRBV4-1 | TRBD2 | 15 | TGCGCCAGCAGCCCAGGGACTACATACACAGATACGCAGTATTTT | CASSPGTTYTDTQYF
TRBJ1-2 | many | TRBV20-1 | NA | 11 | TGCAGTGCTAGACCCCCTCGTGGCTACACCTTC | CSARPPRGYTF
TRBJ2-7 | NA | TRBV6-5 | TRBD2 | 14 | TGTGCCAGCAGTTACGCGGGGGGGACTGGGGAGCAGTACTTC | CASSYAGGTGEQYF
TRBJ2-7 | many | TRBV6-4 | NA | 13 | TGTGCCAGCAGTGACTACTACGGGAACGAGCAGTACTTC | CASSDYYGNEQYF
TRBJ1-2 | few | TRBV6-6 | NA | 11 | TGTGCCAGCAGCCCTCCCTATGGCTACACCTTC | CASSPPYGYTF
TRBJ2-6 | few | TRBV6-5 | NA | 18 | TGTGCCAGCAGACGCCTCCCGATCGGCCGCTCTGGGGCCAACGTCCTGACTTTC | CASRRLPIGRSGANVLTF
TRBJ2-1 | NA | TRBV4-1 | NA | 15 | TGCGCCAGCAGCCAAGAACAGTCTCCCTACAATGAGCAGTTCTTC | CASSQEQSPYNEQFF
TRBJ1-4 | NA | TRBV6-1 | NA | 16 | TGTGCCAGCAGTCCCCGGCCAGGGTCCAAATGGGAAAAACTGTTTTTT | CASSPRPGSKWEKLFF
TRBJ2-4 | many | TRBV15 | NA | 13 | TGTGCCACCAGCAGAGCTGGATTAAACATTCAGTACTTC | CATSRAGLNIQYF
TRBJ2-3 | many | TRBV7-6 | TRBD1 | 14 | TGTGCCAGCAGCTTCACAGGGGGCCCAGATACGCAGTATTTT | CASSFTGGPDTQYF
TRBJ2-3 | many | TRBV2 | NA | 12 | TGTGCCAGCAGGCCCGGCACAGATACGCAGTATTTT | CASRPGTDTQYF
TRBJ2-5 | many | TRBV2 | NA | 15 | TGTGCCAGCAGTGGGGTGACAGGAGGCGGTGAGACCCAGTACTTC | CASSGVTGGGETQYF
TRBJ1-1 | NA | TRBV5-4 | NA | 13 | TGTGCCAGCAGACAGAGGGGTAGCGGTGAAGCTTTCTTT | CASRQRGSGEAFF
TRBJ2-7 | NA | TRBV5-6 | NA | 14 | TGTGCCAGCGGCCCCGCGGACCTCTGCTACGAGCAGTACTTC | CASGPADLCYEQYF
TRBJ2-2 | many | TRBV27 | TRBD1 | 16 | TGTGCCAGCAGTCCCCGGACAGGGACGAACACCGGGGAGCTGTTTTTT | CASSPRTGTNTGELFF
TRBJ1-4 | few | TRAV33 | NA | 18 | TGTACCCTCAGTTTACCTCCAGGGGACGCCGCCCCAAATGAAAAACTGTTTTTT | CTLSLPPGDAAPNEKLFF